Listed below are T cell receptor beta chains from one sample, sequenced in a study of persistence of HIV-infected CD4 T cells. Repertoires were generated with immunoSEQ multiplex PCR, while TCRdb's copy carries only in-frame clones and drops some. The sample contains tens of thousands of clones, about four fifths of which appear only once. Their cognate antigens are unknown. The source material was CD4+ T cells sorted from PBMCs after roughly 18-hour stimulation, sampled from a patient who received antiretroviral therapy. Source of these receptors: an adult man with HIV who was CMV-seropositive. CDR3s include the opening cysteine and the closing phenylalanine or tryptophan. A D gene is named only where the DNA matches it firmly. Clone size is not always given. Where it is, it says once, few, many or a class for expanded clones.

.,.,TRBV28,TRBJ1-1,CASSLRQWNTEAFF,TGTGCCAGCAGTTTGAGACAGTGGAACACTGAAGCTTTCTTT
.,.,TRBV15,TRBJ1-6,CATSRGIANSPLHF,TGTGCCACCAGCAGAGGAATAGCGAATTCACCCCTCCACTTT
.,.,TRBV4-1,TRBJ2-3,CASGTGRREDTQYF,TGCGCCAGCGGCACGGGGCGGCGAGAGGATACGCAGTATTTT
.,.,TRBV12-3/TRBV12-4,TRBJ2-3,CASSLWGADTQYF,TGTGCCAGCAGTTTATGGGGGGCAGATACGCAGTATTTT
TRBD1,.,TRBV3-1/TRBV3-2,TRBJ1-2,CASSIQGNGYTF,TGTGCCAGCTCCATACAGGGGAATGGCTACACCTTC
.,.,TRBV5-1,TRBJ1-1,CASSLATGRSTEAFF,TGCGCCAGCAGCTTGGCTACAGGGAGGTCCACTGAAGCTTTCTTT
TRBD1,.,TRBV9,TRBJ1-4,CASSLSTGSEKLFF,TGTGCCAGCAGCCTTTCGACAGGGTCTGAAAAACTGTTTTTT
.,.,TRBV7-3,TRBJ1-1,CASSAQPNTEAFF,TGTGCCAGCAGCGCACAGCCGAACACTGAAGCTTTCTTT
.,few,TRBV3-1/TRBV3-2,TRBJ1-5,CASSQGSRQPQHF,TGTGCCAGCAGCCAAGGGAGTAGGCAGCCCCAGCATTTT
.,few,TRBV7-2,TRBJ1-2,CASSLFGGGYTF,TGTGCCAGCAGCTTATTTGGGGGTGGCTACACCTTC
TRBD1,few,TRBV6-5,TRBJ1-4,CASRPTGTKEKLFF,TGTGCCAGCAGGCCGACAGGGACAAAGGAAAAACTGTTTTTT
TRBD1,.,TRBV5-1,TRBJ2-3,CASSLQGDYTDTQYF,TGCGCCAGCAGCTTACAGGGGGATTACACAGATACGCAGTATTTT
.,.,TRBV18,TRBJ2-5,CASSPRNLGNQETQYF,TGTGCCAGCTCACCACGAAATTTGGGGAACCAAGAGACCCAGTACTTC
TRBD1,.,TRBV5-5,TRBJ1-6,CASSLDQGASSPLHF,TGTGCCAGCAGCTTGGACCAGGGGGCAAGTTCACCCCTCCACTTT
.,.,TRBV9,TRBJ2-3,CASSVEAGTDTQYF,TGTGCCAGCAGCGTAGAGGCAGGCACAGATACGCAGTATTTT
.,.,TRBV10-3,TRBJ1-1,CAISSGLGVYTEAFF,TGTGCCATCAGTTCAGGGTTAGGCGTGTATACTGAAGCTTTCTTT
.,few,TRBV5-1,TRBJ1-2,CASSTGQGGYTF,TGCGCCAGCAGCACGGGGCAGGGTGGCTACACCTTC
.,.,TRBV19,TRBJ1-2,CASSIEGEPTNYGYTF,TGTGCCAGTAGTATAGAAGGGGAACCAACTAACTATGGCTACACCTTC
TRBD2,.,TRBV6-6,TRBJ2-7,CASSYALAGAYEQYF,TGTGCCAGCAGTTACGCTCTAGCGGGGGCCTACGAGCAGTACTTC
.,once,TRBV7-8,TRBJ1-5,CASSLGGRSSNQPQHF,TGTGCCAGCAGCTTAGGGGGGAGGTCCAGCAATCAGCCCCAGCATTTT
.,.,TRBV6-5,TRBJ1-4,CASRAGATNEKLFF,TGTGCCAGCAGGGCAGGTGCAACTAATGAAAAACTGTTTTTT
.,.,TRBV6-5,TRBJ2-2,CASSYSNSPNTGELFF,TGTGCCAGCAGTTACTCGAACAGCCCGAACACCGGGGAGCTGTTTTTT
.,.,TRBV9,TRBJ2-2,CASNAGLTGELFF,TGTGCCAGCAACGCGGGGCTCACCGGGGAGCTGTTTTTT
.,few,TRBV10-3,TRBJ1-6,CAISRDGSNSPLHF,TGTGCCATCAGTCGAGACGGGAGTAATTCACCCCTCCACTTT
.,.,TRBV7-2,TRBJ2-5,CASSHYSVQETQYF,TGTGCCAGCAGCCATTACAGCGTACAAGAGACCCAGTACTTC
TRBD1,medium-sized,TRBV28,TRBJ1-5,CASRPGTVNQPQHF,TGTGCCAGCAGACCCGGGACAGTCAATCAGCCCCAGCATTTT
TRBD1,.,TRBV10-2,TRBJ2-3,CASGPRGLSTDTQYF,TGCGCCAGCGGGCCTAGGGGGCTTAGCACAGATACGCAGTATTTT
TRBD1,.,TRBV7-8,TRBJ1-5,CASSLGTGFHQPQHF,TGTGCCAGCAGCTTGGGGACAGGGTTCCATCAGCCCCAGCATTTT
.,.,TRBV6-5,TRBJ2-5,CASRARGSGETQYF,TGTGCCAGCAGGGCCCGGGGGTCGGGTGAGACCCAGTACTTC
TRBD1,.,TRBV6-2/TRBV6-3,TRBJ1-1,CASSQWTGNTEAFF,TGTGCCAGCAGTCAGTGGACAGGGAACACTGAAGCTTTCTTT
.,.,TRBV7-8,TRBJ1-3,CASSPRDRTWNTIYF,TGTGCCAGCAGCCCGAGGGATAGGACGTGGAACACCATATATTTT
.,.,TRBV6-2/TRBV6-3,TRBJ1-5,CASSYGFRGNQPQHF,TGTGCCAGCAGTTACGGGTTCAGGGGCAATCAGCCCCAGCATTTT
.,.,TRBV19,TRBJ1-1,CASRTPGEGGTEAFF,TGTGCCAGTAGGACCCCTGGGGAAGGAGGGACTGAAGCTTTCTTT
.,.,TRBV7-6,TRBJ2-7,CASSLGVSYEQYF,TGTGCCAGCAGCTTAGGAGTGAGCTACGAGCAGTACTTC
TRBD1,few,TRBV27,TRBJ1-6,CASSLAGGQKTLHF,TGTGCCAGCAGTTTAGCAGGGGGTCAAAAGACCCTCCACTTT
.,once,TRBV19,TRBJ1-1,CASSRGTSAAFF,TGTGCCAGTAGTAGGGGGACTTCGGCAGCTTTCTTT
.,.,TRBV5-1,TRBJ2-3,CASRKQGSTDTQYF,TGCGCCAGCAGGAAACAGGGTAGCACAGATACGCAGTATTTT
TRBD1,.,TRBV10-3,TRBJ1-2,CAISDGQGISGNYGYTF,TGTGCCATCAGTGACGGACAGGGTATATCGGGGAACTATGGCTACACCTTC
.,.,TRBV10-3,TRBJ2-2,CAISDQGGYTGELFF,TGTGCCATCAGTGACCAGGGAGGATACACCGGGGAGCTGTTTTTT
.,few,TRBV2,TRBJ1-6,CASSDAIGRSPLHF,TGTGCCAGCAGTGACGCTATCGGAAGGTCACCCCTCCACTTT
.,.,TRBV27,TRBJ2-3,CASSRGGSGTYTDTQYF,TGTGCCAGCAGTAGAGGGGGGTCTGGGACCTACACAGATACGCAGTATTTT
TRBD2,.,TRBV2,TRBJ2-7,CASSSGTSGWGEQYF,TGTGCCAGCAGTTCCGGGACTAGCGGGTGGGGGGAGCAGTACTTC
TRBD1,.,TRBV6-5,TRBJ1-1,CASRPDRGFEAFF,TGTGCCAGCAGGCCGGACAGGGGATTTGAAGCTTTCTTT
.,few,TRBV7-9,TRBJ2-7,CASSLEGMGYEQYF,TGTGCCAGCAGCTTAGAGGGGATGGGGTACGAGCAGTACTTC
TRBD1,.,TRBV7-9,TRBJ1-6,CASSLGQGFYNSPLHF,TGTGCCAGCAGCTTAGGACAGGGCTTCTATAATTCACCCCTCCACTTT
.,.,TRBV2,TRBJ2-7,CASQPRKGPLDSYEQYF,TGTGCCAGCCAACCCCGGAAGGGGCCGCTAGATTCCTACGAGCAGTACTTC
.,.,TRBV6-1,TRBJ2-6,CASSERPLSASGANVLTF,TGTGCCAGCAGTGAAAGGCCCCTTAGCGCCTCTGGGGCCAACGTCCTGACTTTC
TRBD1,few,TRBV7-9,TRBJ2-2,CASSFPIQGAGELFF,TGTGCCAGCAGCTTTCCTATCCAGGGGGCCGGGGAGCTGTTTTTT
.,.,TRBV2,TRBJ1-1,CASSRMDSFEAFF,TGTGCCAGCAGCCGCATGGACAGTTTTGAAGCTTTCTTT